This T cell receptor beta chain was documented in a study of identical twins. TCRdb re-called the 5' RACE reads through MiXCR, storing one row per CDR3 protein. This sample has some 240,000 distinct CDR3 sequences; roughly 10% occur once, and the top ten carry about 9%. The CDR3 consists of 15 residues. V lost 5 bases and J lost 7; bases outside the gene matches: 8. In germline, CDR1 is SGHTA, CDR2 FQGNSA. The sequencing input was memory T cells sorted from blood. The origin of this receptor is a man in his fifties in good health. V gene TRBV7-2 combines with J gene TRBJ2-7; 13 bases agree with TRBD2. Here the CDR3 reads CASSVRLAGGYEQYF. The DNA for the CDR3 is TGTGCCAGCAGCGTCCGACTAGCGGGAGGTTATGAGCAGTACTTC.